The 6 T cell receptor beta chains in this list originate from one sample, sequenced in a study of T cells in Graves' hyperthyroidism and ophthalmopathy (dated by TCRdb to 2018 to 2020). The library was produced with multiplex PCR. The listed sequencing device is Illumina HiSeq 2000. The TCR beta CDR3 regions were amplified from the RNA transcripts. The TCR CDR3 was subjected to a first round of RT-PCR using the HTBI primer set and the Qiagen OneStep RT-PCR kit. TCRdb handled the public reads itself, with Q25 trimming in fastp and clone calling in MiXCR, and kept productive beta chains. Each entry is one CDR3 protein sequence, shown with its most common DNA and genes. The sample table records fewer than 750,000 distinct CDR3 sequences; 14% to 15% of these occur just once. 3.5% to 4.5% of the sample comes from the top ten. Material: blood. Every receptor here comes from a woman between 40 and 50 years old with Graves' ophthalmopathy.

This clonotype was seen at least ten times. V usage is TRBV20-1 and J usage is TRBJ2-7, with 7 bases lining up with TRBD1. CDR1 and CDR2 from the germline V gene are DFQATT and SNEGSKA (reference sequence). Trimming at V came to 5 bases and at J to 3 bases, leaving 10 bases not matched to a gene. This CDR3 has 14 amino acids. The CDR3 DNA is TGCAGTGCTGCTCCGGGGCCAGGGGGCTACGAGCAGTACTTC. Protein sequence: CSAAPGPGGYEQYF.

This clonotype was picked up many times. V usage is TRBV28 and J usage is TRBJ1-2; 9 bases agree with TRBD1. Unmatched junction bases numbered 9, after V lost 4 bases and J lost 6 bases. Looked up from germline, CDR1 is MDHEN and CDR2 is SYDVKM. The CDR3 runs to 15 residues. The CDR3 region is CASSSATGGVNGYTF. In DNA form, the CDR3 reads TGTGCCAGCAGTTCGGCGACAGGGGGAGTAAATGGCTACACCTTC.

This clonotype was recorded at least ten times. The chain couples TRBV10-3 to TRBJ1-2, with TRBD1 identical over 7 bases. The germline V gene encodes CDR1 ENHRY and CDR2 SYGVKD. The junction had 4 bases not matched to a gene; V was cut back by 6 bases and J by 6 bases. CDR3 length: 12 residues. DNA for the CDR3: TGTGCCATCAGCACCGACAGGGATGGCTACACCTTC. This sequence encodes CAISTDRDGYTF.

The V call is TRBV12-3 or TRBV12-4, the J call TRBJ2-2; a weak D match, TRBD2 (6 bases). The CDR3 consists of 15 residues. The V end was cut by 2 bases, the J end by 5 bases, with 12 bases between. Here the CDR3 DNA reads TGTGCCAGCAGTTTATGGGAGGCGGGAACCGGGGAGCTGTTTTTT. It encodes CASSLWEAGTGELFF.

In its sample, this clonotype was seen a few times. The rearrangement uses TRBV10-3 and TRBJ2-2; 9 positions match TRBD2. Trimming at V came to 2 bases and at J to 6 bases, leaving 7 bases not matched to a gene. Germline V gives CDR1 ENHRY, CDR2 SYGVKD. The CDR3 sequence is 16 residues long. The CDR3 DNA follows: TGTGCCATCAGTGAGCCGACTAGCGGAGACCCCGGGGAGCTGTTTTTT. Protein: CAISEPTSGDPGELFF.

Concerning this clonotype itself: The junction and the germline gene differ at one end; a read error may be behind it. The V gene is TRBV27, the J gene TRBJ2-5; perhaps D is TRBD1 or TRBD2 (5 bases each). This CDR3 has 13 residues. Germline values: CDR1 MNHEY, CDR2 SMNVEV (reference sequence). CDR3 coding DNA: TGTGCCAGCAGTTTTACGGGGCGAGAGACCAAGTACTTC. Its translation is CASSFTGRETKYF.